The 15 T cell receptor beta chains below all came from one sample that was sequenced in a study of T cell responses to AZD1222 COVID-19 vaccine. Clones were sequenced by immunoSEQ multiplex PCR, and TCRdb holds only the in-frame ones, with some missing. Of 180,000 or so clones listed, around nine tenths were seen once; the top ten hold around 3%. Specimen: peripheral blood, collected on day 0 of AZD1222 vaccination. Receptors were obtained from an adult in good health.

The chain combines TRBV30 with TRBJ1-2; D is undetermined. Germline lookup yields CDR1 GTSNPN and CDR2 SVGIG (reference sequence). CDR3 size: 11 residues. V dropped 2 bases and J dropped 7 bases, with 8 bases sitting between them. The CDR3: CAWSREGGYTF. Written as DNA, the CDR3 is TGTGCCTGGAGTCGGGAGGGTGGCTACACCTTC.

The chain recombines TRBV9 with TRBJ1-1; D not certain. This CDR3 region has 12 residues. Germline values: CDR1 SGDLS, CDR2 YYNGEE. V lost 0 bases and J 4 bases, leaving 4 bases between the germline ends. The CDR3 bases are TGTGCCAGCAGCGTAGGAGGCACTGAAGCTTTCTTT. It yields the protein CASSVGGTEAFF.

V is TRBV15 and J is TRBJ1-1, with D possibly matching TRBD1 (5 bases). The V and J ends lost 1 base and 11 bases respectively, with 26 bases between them. Germline CDR1 LNHNV, CDR2 YYDKDF (reference sequence). This CDR3 contains 17 residues. The CDR3 DNA reads as TGTGCCACCAGCAGAGGAACCGTCAAGGGTTCGGGGGTGGGGGCTTTCTTT. Translating it yields CATSRGTVKGSGVGAFF.

CDR3 DNA sequence: TGCGCCAGCAGCTTGATCGGACTAGCGGGGACCACAGATACGCAGTATTTT. This encodes CASSLIGLAGTTDTQYF. The rearrangement uses TRBV5-1 and TRBJ2-3, with TRBD2 matching 12 bases. Trimming took 1 base from V and 2 from J; bases not matched to a gene: 5. Per germline, CDR1 SGHRS and CDR2 YFSETQ. CDR3 length equals 17 residues.

The chain has TRBV4-2 and TRBJ2-3; maybe TRBD2 (7 bases). The CDR3 runs 17 residues. Trimming took 0 bases from V and 0 from J, leaving 13 bases between them. From germline, CDR1 is LGHNA and CDR2 YNFKEQ. The CDR3 sequence is CASSQEGRGHSTDTQYF. CDR3 sequence (DNA): TGTGCCAGCAGCCAAGAGGGGCGGGGGCACAGCACAGATACGCAGTATTTT.

The chain combines TRBV5-8 with TRBJ1-6; D is possibly TRBD1 (6 bases). V was clipped by 3 bases and J by 5 bases, with 12 bases between them. This CDR3 has 15 amino acids. CDR1 and CDR2 from the germline V gene are SGHTS and YDEGEE. The DNA for the CDR3 is TGTGCCAGCAGCTACGGACAGTTAAATAATTCACCCCTCCACTTT. Amino acids: CASSYGQLNNSPLHF.

The chain employs TRBV18 and TRBJ2-1; perhaps TRBD2 as D (6 bases). Germline CDR1 reads KGHSH; CDR2 reads LQKENI. The CDR3 runs 15 residues. The V end was cut by 2 bases, the J end by 5 bases, with 13 bases between. The CDR3 bases are TGTGCCAGCTCACCAAAAGGACTACCCAACAATGAGCAGTTCTTC. Amino acid sequence: CASSPKGLPNNEQFF.

The chain employs TRBV27 and TRBJ1-4; 8 bases match TRBD1. CDR3 length: 15 amino acids. V was clipped by 0 bases and J by 7 bases; unmatched bases: 4. Germline lookup yields CDR1 MNHEY and CDR2 SMNVEV (reference sequence). The CDR3 loop is CASSLSRTGSEKLFF. DNA for the CDR3: TGTGCCAGCAGTTTATCCCGGACAGGGTCTGAAAAACTGTTTTTT.

In its sample, this clone was seen many times. The rearrangement uses TRBV28 and TRBJ2-5; D is unclear. Germline CDR1 is MDHEN and CDR2 is SYDVKM. There are 15 residues in the CDR3. V lost 6 bases and J 3 bases, leaving 17 bases between the germline ends. The CDR3 here is CASSSPPASKETQYF. The CDR3 region has the DNA TGTGCCAGCAGCTCCCCCCCCGCGAGTAAAGAGACCCAGTACTTC.

This chain connects TRBV6-5 to TRBJ1-2; weak D call: TRBD1 (6 bases). Germline values: CDR1 MNHEY, CDR2 SVGAGI. This CDR3 is 14 amino acids long. Trimming removed 3 bases at V and 8 bases at J, with 16 bases between. The CDR3 DNA sequence: TGTGCCAGCAGTTATGGGGGCTCGATCTACGGCTACACCTTC. Encoded protein: CASSYGGSIYGYTF.

The CDR3 is CASTQGADYSLYGYTF. The CDR3 nucleotides are TGTGCCAGCACTCAGGGGGCAGACTATTCTTTATATGGCTACACCTTC. The J gene is TRBJ1-2, the V gene TRBV6-6; 8 bases align to TRBD1. The CDR3 totals 16 residues. The germline V gene has CDR1 MNHNY and CDR2 SVGAGI (reference sequence). V lost 7 bases to trimming and J lost 5 bases; unmatched junction nucleotides: 15.

The rearrangement uses TRBV6-1 and TRBJ1-2; TRBD1 might be the D (5 bases). V was cut by 0 bases and J by 8 bases, with 7 bases left in between. Looked up from germline, CDR1 is MNHNS and CDR2 is SASEGT. The CDR3 is made up of 12 amino acids. CDR3 amino acids: CASSEARQGYTF. CDR3 nucleotides: TGTGCCAGCAGTGAAGCGCGACAGGGCTACACCTTC.

The chain employs TRBV27 and TRBJ2-3, with 10 bases that match TRBD2. The CDR3 extends over 14 amino acids. The germline V gene has CDR1 MNHEY and CDR2 SMNVEV (reference sequence). V trimming: 5 bases; J trimming: 6 bases; junction bases outside the gene matches: 5. CDR3 amino acids: CASSEREGPDTQYF. As DNA, the CDR3 is TGTGCCAGCAGTGAGCGGGAGGGCCCCGATACGCAGTATTTT.

The V and J genes are TRBV5-1 and TRBJ1-1; D call uncertain. Trimming left V 4 bases short and J 1 base short, with 14 bases between. Germline V CDR1 and CDR2: SGHRS, YFSETQ. The CDR3 loop spans 15 amino acids. The CDR3 DNA follows: TGCGCCAGCAGCACCGACGGACGAAAGAACACTGAAGCTTTCTTT. Amino acids: CASSTDGRKNTEAFF.

The chain uses TRBV12-3 or TRBV12-4 and TRBJ1-2; the match to TRBD1 covers 10 bases. This CDR3 has 13 residues. J lost 4 bases, V lost 8 bases, and 4 bases had no gene match. CDR3 coding DNA: TGTGCCAGCCGGGACAGGGGCCTCTATGGCTACACCTTC. Amino acid sequence: CASRDRGLYGYTF.